The rows below give T cell receptor beta chains drawn from one sample of a study of control samples from healthy donors and cancer patients. TCRdb's copy holds only in-frame clones and misses some; the assay was immunoSEQ multiplex PCR. Among roughly 120,000 clones listed, approximately 90% were seen once. Sequencing was done on a sample of blood. These receptors all come from a woman under 30 in good health. The CDR3 runs from the conserved cysteine through the conserved F or W. A D gene is named only where the DNA matches it firmly. Clone sizes are given selectively: once, few, many, or a class where the clone is expanded.

size	V	D	J	DNA	CDR3
-	TRBV5-1	TRBD2	TRBJ2-7	TGCGCCAGCAGCCCCTATTGGGGCAGTGGACTAGCGGGAGGCGGGTACGAGCAGTACTTC	CASSPYWGSGLAGGGYEQYF
-	TRBV4-3	TRBD1	TRBJ1-1	TGCGCCAGCAGCCAAGTAGAGACAGGGGGTGGATTAAGAACTGAAGCTTTCTTT	CASSQVETGGGLRTEAFF
-	TRBV7-9	-	TRBJ2-7	TGTGCCAGCAGCGGTCCAGGGCTCTACGAGCAGTACTTC	CASSGPGLYEQYF
-	TRBV6-2/TRBV6-3	TRBD2	TRBJ2-1	TGTGCCAGCAGTTACTCGGGACTAGCGAGCTCCTACAATGAGCAGTTCTTC	CASSYSGLASSYNEQFF
-	TRBV10-2	TRBD1	TRBJ1-2	TGCGCCAGCAGTGGGGGACAGGGGCATGGCTACACCTTC	CASSGGQGHGYTF
-	TRBV29-1	TRBD2	TRBJ2-5	TGCAGCGTTGCGGGGGGGCAAGAGACCCAGTACTTC	CSVAGGQETQYF
once	TRBV19	TRBD2	TRBJ2-5	TGTGCCAGTAGTCCCCGGACTAGCGGGGACCAAGAGACCCAGTACTTC	CASSPRTSGDQETQYF
-	TRBV27	-	TRBJ2-2	TGTGCCACCCCTGCGGCGGAGCTGTTTTTT	CATPAAELFF
-	TRBV19	TRBD1	TRBJ1-5	TGTGCCAGTAATACCGGGACAGGGAGTAATCAGCCCCAGCATTTT	CASNTGTGSNQPQHF
-	TRBV6-1	-	TRBJ2-4	TGTGCCAGCAGTGATTTAACGGTAGCCAAAAACATTCAGTACTTC	CASSDLTVAKNIQYF
-	TRBV19	TRBD1	TRBJ1-5	TGTGCCAGTAGGATGACAGGGAGCAATCAGCCCCAGCATTTT	CASRMTGSNQPQHF
-	TRBV9	-	TRBJ2-1	TGTGCCAGCAGCGCACCCTCCACCCTAGGCAATGAGCAGTTCTTC	CASSAPSTLGNEQFF
-	TRBV6-5	-	TRBJ1-5	TGTGCCAGCAGACCCACAGGGAATCAGCCCCAGCATTTT	CASRPTGNQPQHF
-	TRBV7-2	-	TRBJ1-6	TGTGCCAGCAGCCCCTTATGGGTAGATTCACCCCTCCACTTT	CASSPLWVDSPLHF